The 5 T cell receptor beta chains below all came from one sample that was sequenced in a study of cytomegalovirus exposure and HLA in healthy donors. This PCR relied on a set of 60 Vbeta primers and 13 Jbeta primers. Clones were read by immunoSEQ multiplex PCR, and TCRdb kept only the in-frame ones, dropping some. This table has more than 140,000 clones, approximately 80% appearing once. Sequencing was performed on PBMCs. The receptor set was obtained from a woman between 35 and 50 years old in good health and CMV-seronegative.

In this sample, this clone turned up a few times. The chain recombines TRBV18 with TRBJ1-3; the D gene is possibly TRBD1 (5 bases). The CDR3 extends over 15 amino acids. Germline V gene lookup returns CDR1 KGHSH and CDR2 LQKENI. The V end was cut by 2 bases, the J end by 0 bases, with 8 bases between. The DNA of the CDR3 is TGTGCCAGCTCACCAGCGGGGGACTCTGGAAACACCATATATTTT. Amino acids: CASSPAGDSGNTIYF.

This clone was observed a single time. V gene TRBV29-1 combines with J gene TRBJ1-2; 8 positions agree with TRBD1. Trimming removed 7 bases from V and 3 bases from J; junction bases left unmatched: 4. Per germline, CDR1 SQVTM and CDR2 ANQGSEA. The CDR3 is 12 amino acids. CDR3 in DNA: TGCAGCGGGGTACAGGGGGACTATGGCTACACCTTC. Protein: CSGVQGDYGYTF. The full variable domain, its missing parts supplied by reference TRBV29-1 and TRBJ1-2, is SAVISQKPSRDICQRGTSLTIQCQVDSQVTMMFWYRQQPGQSLTLIATANQGSEATYESGFVIDKFPISRPNLTFSTLTVSNMSPEDSSIYLCSGVQGDYGYTFGSGTRLTVV.

The chain uses TRBV9 and TRBJ2-5, with 8 bases identical to TRBD1. Germline V CDR1 and CDR2: SGDLS, YYNGEE. With V trimmed by 4 bases and J by 5 bases, 10 bases remained unmatched. The CDR3 loop spans 15 amino acids. CDR3 sequence: CASSFRQGLEETQYF. The CDR3 nucleotides are TGTGCCAGCAGCTTCCGACAGGGGTTGGAGGAGACCCAGTACTTC.

This chain links TRBV19 with TRBJ1-5; tentatively, D is TRBD1 (6 bases). Trimming shortened V by 6 bases and J by 1 base, and 19 bases separated the two germline ends. The CDR3 length is 17 residues. Germline CDR1 and CDR2: LNHDA and SQIVND (reference sequence). The CDR3 nucleotides read TGTGCCAGTAGCCGGGACACTCCGCGAGGCAGCAATCAGCCCCAGCATTTT. It is translated as CASSRDTPRGSNQPQHF.

This chain links TRBV5-4 with TRBJ1-2, with TRBD1 matching 7 bases. V was pared by 4 bases and J by 2 bases, with 2 bases of the junction left unmatched. This CDR3 contains 13 residues. CDR1 is SGHNT, CDR2 YYREEE, per germline (reference sequence). The CDR3 bases are TGTGCCAGCAGCGCGACAGGGAACTATGGCTACACCTTC. Residues: CASSATGNYGYTF.